This T cell receptor (beta chain) was sequenced in a study of blood T cells in healthy people across ages. Primed by a sample-barcoded 5' primer and a J-beta primer mix, a second PCR proceeded for roughly 6 to 12 cycles. A template-switch adaptor that had 12 random nucleotides put a tag on each cDNA molecule. Each CDR3 protein gets one entry after TCRdb re-called the 5' RACE reads with MiXCR. The sample includes 630,000 or so distinct CDR3 sequences, roughly 32% seen only once; the top ten take over 15%. From germline, CDR1 is SGHRS and CDR2 YFSETQ. The V gene end was trimmed by 4 bases and the J gene end by 3 bases; junction bases not matched to a gene: 5. The CDR3 has 14 amino acids. This clonotype showed up many times.

The origin of this receptor is a woman of 80 years or more in good health. The chain uses TRBV5-1 and TRBJ2-5; 8 nucleotides align to TRBD2. The sequencing sample was made of blood. The DNA of the CDR3 is TGCGCCAGCAGCGACGGGACTAGAGAAGAGACCCAGTACTTC. Encoded protein: CASSDGTREETQYF.